The 19 T cell receptor beta chains below come from one sample, sequenced in a study of T-cell reconstitution after alpha-beta-depleted transplantation in children. Unique molecular identifiers featured in how the TCRbeta library was prepared. TCRdb reprocessed the PCR reads with MiXCR, giving one entry per CDR3 protein. This table holds approximately 91,000 distinct CDR3 sequences, 7.5% to 9.5% found once. The source material was PBMCs from the stem cell graft donor, sampled from the stem cell graft. Receptors originate from a human donor who donated a stem cell graft to a child with congenital amegakaryocytic thrombocytopenia.

This clonotype was found many times. The genes are TRBV12-3 or TRBV12-4 and TRBJ2-4, with D perhaps matching TRBD2 (6 bases). This CDR3 has 11 amino acids. Trimming took 4 bases from V and 14 from J, leaving 12 bases between them. The DNA of the CDR3 is TGTGCCAGCAGTTCCCCGGGACTCAAGTACTTC. It is translated as CASSSPGLKYF.

Many counts were recorded for this clonotype. The rearrangement joins TRBV12-3 or TRBV12-4 to TRBJ2-7; 9 bases line up with TRBD2. V was clipped by 7 bases and J by 0 bases; unmatched bases: 4. The CDR3 spans 14 residues. CDR3 amino acids: CASTPTSGSYEQYF. CDR3 in DNA: TGTGCCAGCACCCCGACTAGCGGCTCCTACGAGCAGTACTTC.

This clonotype was picked up many times. The gene calls are TRBV5-1 and TRBJ2-5; perhaps D is TRBD1 or TRBD2 (6 bases each). V was cut by 2 bases and J by 5 bases, with 13 bases left in between. The length of the CDR3 is 14 residues. Germline CDR1 SGHRS, CDR2 YFSETQ. The CDR3 nucleotides read TGCGCCAGCAGCTTTGGCCAGGGGACTGAGACCCAGTACTTC. This sequence encodes CASSFGQGTETQYF.

J is TRBJ2-7 and V is TRBV12-3 or TRBV12-4; 8 nucleotides line up with TRBD1. V lost 5 bases to trimming and J lost 6 bases; unmatched junction nucleotides: 6. The CDR3 runs to 13 residues. The CDR3 nucleotides are TGTGCCAGCAGTAAGGACAGGGTGGGCGAGCAGTACTTC. Residues: CASSKDRVGEQYF.

This clonotype was counted ten times or more. The chain combines TRBV3-1 with TRBJ1-1; D remains ambiguous. Germline V lookup: CDR1 LGHDT, CDR2 YNNKEL (reference sequence). This CDR3 contains 13 residues. The V and J ends lost 6 bases and 3 bases respectively, with 11 bases between them. The CDR3 DNA sequence: TGTGCCAGCAGACTTAACGAGGACACTGAAGCTTTCTTT. It encodes CASRLNEDTEAFF.

The rearrangement joins TRBV7-3 to TRBJ2-1; TRBD2 aligns across 7 bases. The CDR3 is made up of 16 amino acids. The ends lost 1 base at V and 3 bases at J; junction bases unmatched: 6. Germline V gene lookup returns CDR1 SGHTA and CDR2 FQGTGA. The CDR3: CASSLIRASGYNEQFF. The CDR3 nucleotides are TGTGCCAGCAGCTTAATTCGGGCTAGCGGCTACAATGAGCAGTTCTTC.

In its sample, this clonotype was seen many times. The V call is TRBV7-8, the J call TRBJ2-1; 7 bases match TRBD2. The CDR3 totals 16 residues. With 5 bases clipped from V and 4 bases from J, the junction kept 11 bases outside the gene matches. Germline V gene data show CDR1 as SGHVS and CDR2 as FQNEAQ. CDR3 residues: CASSPRQLASYNEQFF. The CDR3 DNA sequence: TGTGCCAGCAGCCCGAGGCAACTAGCGTCTTACAATGAGCAGTTCTTC.

This clonotype was seen repeatedly, ten times or more. This chain joins TRBV28 and TRBJ2-7, with 8 bases that match TRBD2. CDR1 and CDR2 (germline): MDHEN, SYDVKM. The CDR3 spans 14 residues. V gave up 4 bases and J gave up 7 bases; unmatched junction bases: 9. Here the CDR3 DNA reads TGTGCCAGCAGTTCATCCGGCGGGAGGTTTGAGCAGTACTTC. This codes for CASSSSGGRFEQYF.

The chain links TRBV28 to TRBJ2-5; D is possibly TRBD2 (6 bases). The CDR3 runs to 13 residues. V shed 5 bases and J shed 4 bases, with 11 bases lying between them. Germline CDR1 and CDR2: MDHEN and SYDVKM. This chain's CDR3 is CASSLGLTETQYF. In nucleotides, the CDR3 is TGTGCCAGCAGTCTTGGACTAACAGAGACCCAGTACTTC.

This clonotype showed up many times. Relative to the germline gene, one junction end is altered; a read error may explain this. The chain couples TRBV4-1 to TRBJ1-2; maybe TRBD1 (5 bases). Germline V gives CDR1 MGHRA, CDR2 YSYEKL. This CDR3 has 13 amino acids. The chain's CDR3 is CASSQDRATASLF. CDR3 DNA sequence: TGCGCCAGCAGCCAAGATAGGGCGACAGCCTCTCTCTTC.

This clonotype came up many times. CDR3 protein: CASSFPGDYNEQFF. The DNA for the CDR3 is TGCGCCAGCAGCTTCCCGGGAGACTACAATGAGCAGTTCTTC. The chain has TRBV5-1 and TRBJ2-1, with a weak D call TRBD2 (6 bases). From germline, CDR1 is SGHRS and CDR2 YFSETQ. The CDR3 totals 14 residues. V lost 2 bases to trimming and J lost 3 bases, with 9 bases between them.

This clonotype came up many times. V gene TRBV9 combines with J gene TRBJ1-2; D is ambiguous. There are 14 residues in the CDR3. Germline-derived CDR1 and CDR2 are SGDLS and YYNGEE. Trimming removed 4 bases from V and 4 bases from J, with 14 bases in between. The CDR3 nucleotides are TGTGCCAGCAGCTCCGAAATTGTTCCCTATGGCTACACCTTC. It yields the protein CASSSEIVPYGYTF.

In this sample, this clonotype turned up many times. The chain uses TRBV4-1 and TRBJ2-3; the D is unclear. The length of the CDR3 is 16 residues. Germline values: CDR1 MGHRA, CDR2 YSYEKL. Trimming shortened V by 1 base and J by 6 bases, and 17 bases separated the two germline ends. The CDR3 is CASSQGSTPTSDTQYF. CDR3 bases: TGCGCCAGCAGCCAAGGATCCACTCCTACCTCGGATACGCAGTATTTT.

This clonotype appeared many times. J is TRBJ2-7 and V is TRBV15; D gene uncertain. The V end lost 5 bases, the J end lost 2 bases, and 13 bases lay between the germline ends. CDR1 is LNHNV and CDR2 is YYDKDF in the germline V gene (reference sequence). The CDR3 is 14 residues long. The CDR3 DNA follows: TGTGCCACCAGCGTACACCGGACCACCTACGAGCAGTACTTC. It codes for CATSVHRTTYEQYF.

Sample share makes this clonotype medium-sized (0.01 to 0.1%). The DNA of the CDR3 is TGCAGCGTGGGCTCCGGACAGGCGGACACTGAAGCTTTCTTT. It is translated as CSVGSGQADTEAFF. This chain connects TRBV29-1 to TRBJ1-1, with TRBD1 identical over 7 bases. J gave up 3 bases and V 6 bases, and 10 bases lay outside the gene matches. Germline lookup yields CDR1 SQVTM and CDR2 ANQGSEA. There are 14 residues in the CDR3.

This clonotype showed up many times. J is TRBJ2-7 and V is TRBV4-2; D uncertain. CDR3 length: 13 residues. Trimming left V 0 bases short and J 6 bases short, with 9 bases between. Germline lookup yields CDR1 LGHNA and CDR2 YNFKEQ. Written as DNA, the CDR3 is TGTGCCAGCAGCCAAGATCTAGAGCTCGAGCAGTACTTC. Residues: CASSQDLELEQYF.

This clonotype was seen repeatedly, ten times or more. V is TRBV7-2 and J is TRBJ2-3; possibly TRBD2 for D (6 bases). Germline V gene sequence: CDR1 SGHTA, CDR2 FQGNSA. The V gene lost 7 bases and the J gene lost 4 bases, with 12 bases spanning the gap. This CDR3 has 13 residues. CDR3 region: CASMGGIPDTQYF. The CDR3 DNA reads as TGTGCCAGCATGGGCGGGATCCCAGATACGCAGTATTTT.

This clonotype was observed many times. The rearrangement uses TRBV7-9 and TRBJ2-3; 10 bases line up with TRBD2. Germline V gives CDR1 SEHNR, CDR2 FQNEAQ (reference sequence). This CDR3 is 15 amino acids long. After removal of 1 base from V and 5 bases from J, the junction contained 3 bases not matched to a gene. The DNA of the CDR3 is TGTGCCAGCAGCTTAGTGTCTAGCGGGGGAGATACGCAGTATTTT. Translating it yields CASSLVSSGGDTQYF. Using reference TRBV7-9 and TRBJ2-3 for the parts outside the CDR3, the full variable domain is DTGVSQNPRHKITKRGQNVTFRCDPISEHNRLYWYRQTLGQGPEFLTYFQNEAQLEKSRLLSDRFSAERPKGSFSTLEIQRTEQGDSAMYLCASSLVSSGGDTQYFGPGTRLTVL.

The genes are TRBV5-1 and TRBJ1-1; D may be TRBD1 (5 bases). Trimming shortened V by 3 bases and J by 0 bases, and 12 bases separated the two germline ends. Germline V gene sequence: CDR1 SGHRS, CDR2 YFSETQ. The CDR3 runs to 15 residues. The CDR3 nucleotides are TGCGCCAGCAGCTCAGGTGGGACCGTGAACACTGAAGCTTTCTTT. It codes for CASSSGGTVNTEAFF.